These 14 T cell receptor beta chains share one sample of origin, sequenced in a study of shared clonotypes between healthy human individuals. Libraries were prepared by immunoSEQ multiplex PCR; TCRdb keeps only in-frame clonotypes and omits some of them. The table lists about 1 million clones, 65% to 75% of them singletons, with 1.5% in the top ten. Sequencing used memory CD4+ T cells sorted from blood. As to subset: CD45RA-negative fraction. The receptors derive from a man aged 18-30 years in good health.

The rearrangement links TRBV5-1 to TRBJ2-7, with D unresolved. The DNA end lines up better with TRBJ2-5; the J call may be wrong. The CDR3 consists of 11 residues. CDR1 SGHRS and CDR2 YFSETQ come from the germline V gene. The CDR3 spells CASSLEGTQYF. The CDR3 DNA reads TGCGCCAGCAGCTTGGAAGGGACCCAGTACTTC.

The rearrangement uses TRBV27 and TRBJ2-7, with 9 bases fitting TRBD1. J gave up 2 bases and V 9 bases, and 5 bases lay outside the gene matches. The CDR3 has 13 amino acids. Per the germline V gene, CDR1 is MNHEY and CDR2 is SMNVEV (reference sequence). The CDR3 sequence: CASGQGRPYEQYF. CDR3 bases: TGTGCCAGTGGACAGGGGCGCCCCTACGAGCAGTACTTC.

CDR3 bases: TGTGCCAGCAGCTTGGATCCAGCGGGAATTAAAGGGGAGACCCAGTACTTC. Its translation: CASSLDPAGIKGETQYF. The chain joins TRBV7-2 to TRBJ2-5; 7 bases are shared with TRBD2. Looked up from germline, CDR1 is SGHTA and CDR2 is FQGNSA. The CDR3 has 17 residues. Trimming cost V 3 bases and J 5 bases; bases outside gene matches: 15. Full variable domain (missing parts from reference TRBV7-2 and TRBJ2-5): GAGVSQSPSNKVTEKGKDVELRCDPISGHTALYWYRQSLGQGLEFLIYFQGNSAPDKSGLPSDRFSAERTGGSVSTLTIQRTQQEDSAVYLCASSLDPAGIKGETQYFGPGTRLLVL.

The genes are TRBV5-4 and TRBJ2-5; 8 nucleotides line up with TRBD2. This CDR3 is 15 amino acids long. CDR1 SGHNT and CDR2 YYREEE come from the germline V gene (reference sequence). V dropped 0 bases and J dropped 2; count of bases not matched to a gene: 3. The CDR3 spells CASSLVRGVQETQYF. The CDR3 coding sequence is TGTGCCAGCAGCTTGGTGCGGGGGGTGCAAGAGACCCAGTACTTC.

J is TRBJ2-4 and V is TRBV7-8; no clear D gene. CDR1 SGHVS and CDR2 FQNEAQ come from the germline V gene. The CDR3 length is 15 residues. Trimming removed 3 bases from V and 1 base from J, with 10 bases in between. Here the CDR3 reads CASSFATSAKNIQYF. For the CDR3, the DNA is TGTGCCAGCAGCTTTGCCACCTCTGCCAAAAACATTCAGTACTTC. The variable domain in full, completed from reference TRBV7-8 and TRBJ2-4, reads GAGVSQSPRYKVAKRGQDVALRCDPISGHVSLFWYQQALGQGPEFLTYFQNEAQLDKSGLPSDRFFAERPEGSVSTLKIQRTQQEDSAVYLCASSFATSAKNIQYFGAGTRLSVL.

The DNA for the CDR3 is TGTGCCAGCAGCGCCCAGACAGGGCCATACGAGCAGTACTTC. It encodes CASSAQTGPYEQYF. V is TRBV9 and J is TRBJ2-7; 7 bases agree with TRBD1. Germline trimming cut 3 bases from V and 4 bases from J; bases unmatched to any gene: 7. The germline CDR1 and CDR2 sequences are SGDLS and YYNGEE. The CDR3 contains 14 residues.

The chain joins TRBV28 to TRBJ2-3; 9 bases match TRBD1. V shed 6 bases, J shed 2 bases, and the junction held 9 bases outside the gene matches. Germline CDR1 MDHEN, CDR2 SYDVKM. This CDR3 is built from 16 residues. CDR3 loop: CASRTGQGLFTDTQYF. In DNA, the CDR3 is TGTGCCAGCAGGACCGGACAGGGGCTATTCACAGATACGCAGTATTTT.

The chain carries TRBV6-1 and TRBJ1-5; D is ambiguous. The germline V gene encodes CDR1 MNHNS and CDR2 SASEGT. The CDR3 has 13 amino acids. V gave up 4 bases and J gave up 6 bases, with 10 bases separating them. CDR3 sequence: CASSVGGVQPQHF. Here the CDR3 DNA reads TGTGCCAGCAGTGTGGGTGGCGTTCAGCCCCAGCATTTT.

The rearrangement uses TRBV10-1 and TRBJ2-5; no clear D. Deletions cut 6 bases from V and 7 bases from J, with 15 bases between. The length of the CDR3 is 13 residues. Germline CDR1 and CDR2: WNHNN and SYGVQD (reference sequence). CDR3 sequence reads: CASSLTLLATQYF. The CDR3 coding sequence is TGCGCCAGCAGCCTGACACTTCTGGCGACCCAGTACTTC.

This rearrangement joins TRBV23-1 to TRBJ2-3, with TRBD2 matching 13 bases. TRBV23-1 is sorted into the ORF group, with uncertain function. V shed 4 bases, J shed 6 bases, and the junction held 10 bases outside the gene matches. This CDR3 comprises 17 residues. CDR3 bases: TGCGCCAGCAGTCTCCTGACTAGCGGGAGGCGAGTGGATACGCAGTATTTT. It codes for CASSLLTSGRRVDTQYF.

V gene TRBV18 combines with J gene TRBJ1-4; 9 bases line up with TRBD1. The CDR3 has 18 amino acids. In germline, CDR1 is KGHSH, CDR2 LQKENI. V lost 4 bases to trimming and J lost 4 bases; unmatched junction nucleotides: 13. The CDR3 DNA is TGTGCCAGCTCACTAACCTCACGGCCGGGACAGGGTAATGAAAAACTGTTTTTT. Its translation: CASSLTSRPGQGNEKLFF.

This chain joins TRBV6-6 and TRBJ2-3, with D perhaps given as TRBD1 or TRBD2 (5 bases each). V dropped 2 bases and J dropped 6 bases, with 18 bases sitting between them. Germline CDR1 reads MNHNY; CDR2 reads SVGAGI (reference sequence). The CDR3 runs 16 residues. The CDR3 sequence is CASSYGRAFKGDTQYF. The CDR3 region has the DNA TGTGCCAGCAGTTACGGGCGGGCGTTCAAGGGGGATACGCAGTATTTT.

This clone was counted many times. The chain carries TRBV6-5 and TRBJ2-2, with D unclear. The germline V gene encodes CDR1 MNHEY and CDR2 SVGAGI. V lost 6 bases and J 1 base, leaving 9 bases between the germline ends. The CDR3 runs 14 residues. The CDR3 reads CASREPGNTGELFF. CDR3 bases: TGTGCCAGCAGGGAACCAGGGAACACCGGGGAGCTGTTTTTT.

This clone was recorded only once. The CDR3 coding sequence is TGTGCCAGTAGTGGGCTAGCTTTCACAGATACGCAGTATTTT. This gives the protein CASSGLAFTDTQYF. The V and J genes are TRBV19 and TRBJ2-3, with TRBD2 as a possible D gene (5 bases). Germline CDR1 and CDR2: LNHDA and SQIVND (reference sequence). Trimming stripped 5 bases from V and 2 bases from J, with 11 bases between. This CDR3 has 14 amino acids. Drawing the rest from reference TRBV19 and TRBJ2-3, the complete variable domain is DGGITQSPKYLFRKEGQNVTLSCEQNLNHDAMYWYRQDPGQGLRLIYYSQIVNDFQKGDIAEGYSVSREKKESFPLTVTSAQKNPTAFYLCASSGLAFTDTQYFGPGTRLTVL.